The rows below give T cell receptor beta chains drawn from one sample of a study of cytomegalovirus exposure and HLA in healthy donors. Sequenced by immunoSEQ multiplex PCR; TCRdb stores in-frame clones only, minus some. The table lists roughly 100,000 clones, approximately 14% of them singletons. The sequencing sample was made of PBMCs. These receptors were taken from a female donor in good health and CMV-seronegative. CDR3s include the opening cysteine and the closing phenylalanine or tryptophan. A D gene is named only where the DNA matches it firmly. Clone size is shown for a subset of rows, as once, few, many or a class of expanded clone.

TRBJ1-1 | TRBV9 | NA | NA | TGTGCCAGCAGCGTAATCGGGGGTAACATGAACACTGAAGCTTTCTTT | CASSVIGGNMNTEAFF
TRBJ2-3 | TRBV10-3 | few | NA | TGTGCCATCAGTGAGTCGTCTGAGGCGGCGGGGTTCACAGATACGCAGTATTTT | CAISESSEAAGFTDTQYF
TRBJ2-7 | TRBV6-1 | few | NA | TGTGCCAGTTCCCTCGGGGTTGGCACCTACGAGCAGTACTTC | CASSLGVGTYEQYF
TRBJ2-3 | TRBV28 | NA | TRBD2 | TGTGCCAGCAGTTTAAACCCTGGCGGGAGGTCAGATACGCAGTATTTT | CASSLNPGGRSDTQYF
TRBJ1-2 | TRBV7-9 | few | NA | TGTGCCAGCAGCCGTGGACAAAACTATGGCTACACCTTC | CASSRGQNYGYTF
TRBJ1-1 | TRBV10-3 | NA | TRBD1 | TGTGCCATCAGTGAATCAGGGGGCACCATCGAAGCTTTCTTT | CAISESGGTIEAFF
TRBJ2-5 | TRBV5-6 | NA | TRBD2 | TGTGCCAGCAGCTGGGGACTAGCGGGGGAGGGGGAGACCCAGTACTTC | CASSWGLAGEGETQYF
TRBJ2-2 | TRBV4-2 | NA | TRBD2 | TGTGCCAGCAGCCCCATAAGCGGGACCTTACTTAAAATTAATAACACCGGGGAGCTGTTTTTT | CASSPISGTLLKINNTGELFF
TRBJ2-2 | TRBV19 | few | NA | TGTGCCAGTAGTGTATGGAGGAGTCCCGCGAACACCGGGGAGCTGTTTTTT | CASSVWRSPANTGELFF
TRBJ1-3 | TRBV19 | NA | NA | TGTGCCACCTCATCGACCGGCAGGGGCGCTGGAAACACCATATATTTT | CATSSTGRGAGNTIYF
TRBJ2-1 | TRBV4-1 | few | TRBD2 | TGCGCCAGCAGCCGAAGCGGGGAATCTTACAATGAGCAGTTCTTC | CASSRSGESYNEQFF
TRBJ2-7 | TRBV13 | few | TRBD1 | TGTGCCAGCAGCGGAGCAAGACAGGGCCAAACCTGGGAGCAGTACTTC | CASSGARQGQTWEQYF
TRBJ2-2 | TRBV5-4 | few | TRBD2 | TGTGCCAGCAGCTCAACCAGCGGGAGGGGGATCGGGGAGCTGTTTTTT | CASSSTSGRGIGELFF
TRBJ2-2 | TRBV5-4 | few | NA | TGTGCCAGCAGCGGGGGACTCCTGAGGAACACCGGGGAGCTGTTTTTT | CASSGGLLRNTGELFF
TRBJ2-5 | TRBV7-9 | NA | TRBD2 | TGTGCCGCAATTATATTCCGGGGGGGAGAAGAGACCCAGTACTTC | CAAIIFRGGEETQYF
TRBJ2-7 | TRBV15 | NA | TRBD1 | TGTGCCACCAGCCAATGGGACAGCGCCTACGAGCAGTACTTC | CATSQWDSAYEQYF
TRBJ2-6 | TRBV28 | NA | NA | TGTGCCAGCAGTTTAGGAGGGGGCAGTGGGGCCAACGTCCTGACTTTC | CASSLGGGSGANVLTF
TRBJ1-2 | TRBV19 | few | TRBD1 | TGTGCCAGTAGTGACCGGTACAGGGGGAACTATGGCTACACCTTC | CASSDRYRGNYGYTF
TRBJ2-7 | TRBV19 | few | TRBD1 | TGTGCCAGTAGTGCCACAGGGGGGATCTCCTACGAGCAGTACTTC | CASSATGGISYEQYF
TRBJ1-4 | TRBV19 | NA | NA | TGTGCCAGTAGTATAGAAGGAACAGGCGATGAAAAACTGTTTTTT | CASSIEGTGDEKLFF
TRBJ2-2 | TRBV6-1 | few | TRBD1 | TGTGCCAGCTCCCGGGACAGGCACACCGGGGAGCTGTTTTTT | CASSRDRHTGELFF
TRBJ2-2 | TRBV29-1 | few | NA | TGCAGCGTTGGCAGGGGAGAGTTGAACACCGGGGAGCTGTTTTTT | CSVGRGELNTGELFF
TRBJ2-7 | TRBV2 | few | TRBD1 | TGTGCCAGCAGTGATGGGACAGGGGAGTACGAGCAGTACTTC | CASSDGTGEYEQYF